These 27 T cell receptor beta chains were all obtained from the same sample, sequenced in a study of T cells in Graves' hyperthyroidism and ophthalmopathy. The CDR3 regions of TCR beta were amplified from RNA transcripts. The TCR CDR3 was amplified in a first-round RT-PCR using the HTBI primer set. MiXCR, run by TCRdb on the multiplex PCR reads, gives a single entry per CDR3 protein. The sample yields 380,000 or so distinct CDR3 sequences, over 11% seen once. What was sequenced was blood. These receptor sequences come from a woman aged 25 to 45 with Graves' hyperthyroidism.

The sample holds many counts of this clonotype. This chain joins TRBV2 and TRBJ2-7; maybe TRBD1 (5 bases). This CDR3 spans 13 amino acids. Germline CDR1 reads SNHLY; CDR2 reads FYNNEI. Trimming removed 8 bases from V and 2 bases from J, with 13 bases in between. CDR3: CASRTDTTYEQYF. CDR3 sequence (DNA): TGTGCCAGCCGGACGGACACCACCTACGAGCAGTACTTC.

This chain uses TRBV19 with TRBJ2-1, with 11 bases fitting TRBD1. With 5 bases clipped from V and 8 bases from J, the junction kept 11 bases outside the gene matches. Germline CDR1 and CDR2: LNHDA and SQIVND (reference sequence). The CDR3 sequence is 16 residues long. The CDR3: CASSRDRGVGVDEQFF. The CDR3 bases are TGTGCCAGTAGTCGGGACAGGGGGGTGGGTGTGGATGAGCAGTTCTTC.

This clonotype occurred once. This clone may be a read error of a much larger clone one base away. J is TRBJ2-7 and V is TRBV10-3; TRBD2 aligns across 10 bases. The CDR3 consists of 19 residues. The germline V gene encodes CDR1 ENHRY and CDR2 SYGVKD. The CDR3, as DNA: TGTGTCATCAGTGTCCTTGACTCCCTCCGAGCGGGAGGGCCGGGTGAGCAGTACTTC. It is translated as CVISVLDSLRAGGPGEQYF.

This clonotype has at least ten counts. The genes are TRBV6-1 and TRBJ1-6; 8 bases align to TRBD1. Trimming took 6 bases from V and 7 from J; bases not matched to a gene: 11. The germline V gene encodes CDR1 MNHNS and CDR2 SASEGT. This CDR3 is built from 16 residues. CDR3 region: CASRVLQGAGNSPLHF. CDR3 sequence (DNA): TGTGCCAGCAGGGTCCTTCAGGGGGCAGGGAATTCACCCCTCCACTTT.

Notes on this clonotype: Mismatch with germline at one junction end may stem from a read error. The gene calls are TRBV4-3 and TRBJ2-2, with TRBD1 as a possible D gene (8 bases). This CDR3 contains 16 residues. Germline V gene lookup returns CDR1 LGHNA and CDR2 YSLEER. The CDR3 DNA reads TGCGCCAGCAGCCGCTCGACAGGGGAGGGCTCCGGGGCGCTGTTTTTT. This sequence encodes CASSRSTGEGSGALFF.

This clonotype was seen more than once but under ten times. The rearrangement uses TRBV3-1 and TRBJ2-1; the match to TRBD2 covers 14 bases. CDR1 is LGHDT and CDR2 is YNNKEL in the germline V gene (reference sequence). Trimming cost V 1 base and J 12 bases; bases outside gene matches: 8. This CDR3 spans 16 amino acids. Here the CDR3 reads CASSQGPGLAGVSQFF. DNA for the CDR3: TGTGCCAGCAGCCAAGGACCGGGACTAGCGGGAGTGTCGCAGTTCTTC.

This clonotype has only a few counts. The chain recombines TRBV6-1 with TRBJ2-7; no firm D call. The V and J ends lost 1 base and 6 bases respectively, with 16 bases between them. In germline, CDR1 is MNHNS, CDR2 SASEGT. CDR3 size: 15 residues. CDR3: CASSEVLAGATEQYF. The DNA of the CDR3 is TGTGCCAGCAGTGAAGTGTTGGCAGGCGCTACCGAGCAGTACTTC.

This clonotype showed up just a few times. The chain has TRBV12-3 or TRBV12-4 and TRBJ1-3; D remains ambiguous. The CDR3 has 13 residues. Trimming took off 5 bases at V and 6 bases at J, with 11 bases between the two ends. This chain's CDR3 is CASSIRVENTIYF. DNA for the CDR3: TGTGCCAGCAGTATACGGGTTGAAAACACCATATATTTT.

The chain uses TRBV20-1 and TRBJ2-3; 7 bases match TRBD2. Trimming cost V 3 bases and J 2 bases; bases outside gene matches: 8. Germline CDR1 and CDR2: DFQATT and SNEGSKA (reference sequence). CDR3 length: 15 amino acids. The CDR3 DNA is TGCAGTGCTAGCCTGGGCGGGAGCAACACAGATACGCAGTATTTT. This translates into CSASLGGSNTDTQYF.

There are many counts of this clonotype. Here the CDR3 DNA reads TGTGCCAGCAGTTTTGGGGGGATCAGCACTGAAGCTTTCTTT. It translates to CASSFGGISTEAFF. The chain carries TRBV27 and TRBJ1-1, with D maybe TRBD1 (5 bases). With 3 bases removed from V and 4 bases from J, the gap between germline ends came to 12 bases. The V gene's germline CDR1 is MNHEY and CDR2 SMNVEV (reference sequence). CDR3 length equals 14 residues.

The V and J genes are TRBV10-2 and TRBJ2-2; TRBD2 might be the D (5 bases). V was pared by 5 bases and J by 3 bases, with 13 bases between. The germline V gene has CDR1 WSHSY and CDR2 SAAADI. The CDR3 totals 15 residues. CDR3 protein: CASSRILGDTGELFF. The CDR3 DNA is TGCGCCAGCAGTAGAATCCTCGGGGACACCGGGGAGCTGTTTTTT.

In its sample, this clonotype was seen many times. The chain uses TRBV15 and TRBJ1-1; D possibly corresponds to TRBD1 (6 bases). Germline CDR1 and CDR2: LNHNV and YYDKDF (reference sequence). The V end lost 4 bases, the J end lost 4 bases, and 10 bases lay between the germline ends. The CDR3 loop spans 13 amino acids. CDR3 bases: TGTGCCACCAGCAAAACCAGGGGCACTGAAGCTTTCTTT. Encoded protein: CATSKTRGTEAFF.

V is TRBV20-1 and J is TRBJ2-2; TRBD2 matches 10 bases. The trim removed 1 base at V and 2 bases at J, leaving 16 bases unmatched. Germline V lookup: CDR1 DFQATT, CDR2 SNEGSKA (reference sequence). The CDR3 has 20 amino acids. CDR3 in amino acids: CSARVLAGMMAGANTGELFF. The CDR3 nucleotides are TGCAGTGCTAGAGTACTAGCGGGGATGATGGCGGGAGCAAACACCGGGGAGCTGTTTTTT.

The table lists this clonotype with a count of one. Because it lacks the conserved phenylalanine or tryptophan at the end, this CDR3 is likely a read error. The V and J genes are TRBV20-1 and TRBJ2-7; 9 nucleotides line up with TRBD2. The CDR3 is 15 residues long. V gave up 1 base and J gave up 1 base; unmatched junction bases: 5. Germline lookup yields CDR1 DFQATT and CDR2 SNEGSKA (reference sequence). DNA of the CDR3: TGCAGTGCTAGAGGGACTAGCGCACCTTCCTACGAGCAGTACTTA. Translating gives CSARGTSAPSYEQYL.

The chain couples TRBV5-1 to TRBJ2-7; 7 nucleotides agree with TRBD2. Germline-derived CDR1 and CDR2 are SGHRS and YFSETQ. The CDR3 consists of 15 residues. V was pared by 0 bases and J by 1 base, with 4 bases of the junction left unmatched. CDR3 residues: CASSLGRGTSYEQYF. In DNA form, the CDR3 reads TGCGCCAGCAGCTTGGGGCGGGGGACTTCCTACGAGCAGTACTTC.

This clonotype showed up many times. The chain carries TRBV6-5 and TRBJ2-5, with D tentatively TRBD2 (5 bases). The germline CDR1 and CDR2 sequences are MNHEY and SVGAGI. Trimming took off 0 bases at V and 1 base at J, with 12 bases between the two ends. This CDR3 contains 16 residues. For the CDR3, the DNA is TGTGCCAGCAGTTACTCGGGCGGGCGCTCCCAAGAGACCCAGTACTTC. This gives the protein CASSYSGGRSQETQYF.

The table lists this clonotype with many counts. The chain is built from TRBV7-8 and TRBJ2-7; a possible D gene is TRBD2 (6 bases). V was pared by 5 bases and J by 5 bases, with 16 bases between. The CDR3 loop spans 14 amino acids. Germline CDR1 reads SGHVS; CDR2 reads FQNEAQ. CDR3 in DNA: TGTGCCAGCAGCATCGGGAGTGGAGCGGACGAGCAGTACTTC. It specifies CASSIGSGADEQYF.

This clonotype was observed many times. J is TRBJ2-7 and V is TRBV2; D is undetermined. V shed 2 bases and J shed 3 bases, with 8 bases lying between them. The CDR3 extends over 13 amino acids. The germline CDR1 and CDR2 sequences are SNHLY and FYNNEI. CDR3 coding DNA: TGTGCCAGCAGTGAACAGTTTCTCTACGAGCAGTACTTC. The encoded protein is CASSEQFLYEQYF.

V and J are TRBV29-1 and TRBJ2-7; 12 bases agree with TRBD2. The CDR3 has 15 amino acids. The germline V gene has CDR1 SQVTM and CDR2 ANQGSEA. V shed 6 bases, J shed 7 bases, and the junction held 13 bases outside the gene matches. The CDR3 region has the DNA TGCAGCGTCGGGCTTCGGCTAGCGGGAGGGGGGGAGCAGTACTTC. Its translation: CSVGLRLAGGGEQYF.

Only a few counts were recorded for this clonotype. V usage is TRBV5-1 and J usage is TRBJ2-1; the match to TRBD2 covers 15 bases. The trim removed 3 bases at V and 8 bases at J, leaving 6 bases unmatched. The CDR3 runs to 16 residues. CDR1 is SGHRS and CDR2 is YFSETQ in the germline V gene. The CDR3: CASSWTSGREGHEQFF. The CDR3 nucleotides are TGCGCCAGCAGCTGGACTAGCGGGAGGGAAGGGCATGAGCAGTTCTTC.

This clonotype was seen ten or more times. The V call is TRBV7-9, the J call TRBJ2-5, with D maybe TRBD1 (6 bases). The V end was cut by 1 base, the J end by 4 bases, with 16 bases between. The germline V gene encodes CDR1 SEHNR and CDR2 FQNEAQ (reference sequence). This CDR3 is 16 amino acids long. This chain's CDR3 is CASSLEWGLVGETQYF. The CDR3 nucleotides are TGTGCCAGCAGCTTAGAATGGGGGCTTGTCGGAGAGACCCAGTACTTC.

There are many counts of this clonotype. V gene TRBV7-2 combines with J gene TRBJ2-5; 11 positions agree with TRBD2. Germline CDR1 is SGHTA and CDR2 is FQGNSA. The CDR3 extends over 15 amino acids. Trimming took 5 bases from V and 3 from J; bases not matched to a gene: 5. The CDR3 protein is CASSPGLAVKETQYF. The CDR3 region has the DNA TGTGCCAGCAGCCCGGGACTAGCGGTTAAAGAGACCCAGTACTTC. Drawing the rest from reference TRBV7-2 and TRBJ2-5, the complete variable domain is GAGVSQSPSNKVTEKGKDVELRCDPISGHTALYWYRQSLGQGLEFLIYFQGNSAPDKSGLPSDRFSAERTGGSVSTLTIQRTQQEDSAVYLCASSPGLAVKETQYFGPGTRLLVL.

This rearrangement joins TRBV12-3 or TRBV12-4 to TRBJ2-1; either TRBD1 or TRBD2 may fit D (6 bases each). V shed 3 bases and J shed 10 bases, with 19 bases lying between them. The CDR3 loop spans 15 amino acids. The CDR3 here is CASSFSTARGQEQFF. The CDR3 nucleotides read TGTGCCAGCAGTTTCTCTACGGCCCGGGGGCAAGAGCAGTTCTTC.

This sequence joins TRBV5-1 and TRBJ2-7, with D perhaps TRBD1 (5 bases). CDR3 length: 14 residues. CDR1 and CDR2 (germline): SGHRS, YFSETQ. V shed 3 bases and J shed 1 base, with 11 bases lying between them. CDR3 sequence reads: CASSSYGHSYEQYF. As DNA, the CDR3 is TGCGCCAGCAGCTCCTACGGACATTCCTACGAGCAGTACTTC.

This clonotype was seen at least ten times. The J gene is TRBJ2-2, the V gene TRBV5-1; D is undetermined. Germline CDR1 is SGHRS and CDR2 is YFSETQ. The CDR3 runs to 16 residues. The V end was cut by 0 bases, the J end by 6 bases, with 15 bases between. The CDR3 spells CASSLGEGYSPGELFF. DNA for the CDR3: TGCGCCAGCAGCTTGGGAGAAGGGTACAGTCCCGGGGAGCTGTTTTTT.

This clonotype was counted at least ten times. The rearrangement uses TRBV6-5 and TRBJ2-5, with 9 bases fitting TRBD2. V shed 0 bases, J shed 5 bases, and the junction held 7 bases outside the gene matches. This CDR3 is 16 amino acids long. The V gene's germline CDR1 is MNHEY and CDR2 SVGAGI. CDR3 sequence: CASSYSPGLAVETQYF. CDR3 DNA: TGTGCCAGCAGTTACTCGCCGGGACTAGCTGTTGAGACCCAGTACTTC.

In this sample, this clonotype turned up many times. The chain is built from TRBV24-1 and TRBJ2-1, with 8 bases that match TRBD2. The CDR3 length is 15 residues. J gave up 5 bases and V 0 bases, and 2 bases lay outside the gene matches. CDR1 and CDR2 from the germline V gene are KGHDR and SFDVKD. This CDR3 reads CATSDLGGRNNEQFF. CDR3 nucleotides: TGTGCCACCAGTGATTTGGGCGGGAGGAACAATGAGCAGTTCTTC.